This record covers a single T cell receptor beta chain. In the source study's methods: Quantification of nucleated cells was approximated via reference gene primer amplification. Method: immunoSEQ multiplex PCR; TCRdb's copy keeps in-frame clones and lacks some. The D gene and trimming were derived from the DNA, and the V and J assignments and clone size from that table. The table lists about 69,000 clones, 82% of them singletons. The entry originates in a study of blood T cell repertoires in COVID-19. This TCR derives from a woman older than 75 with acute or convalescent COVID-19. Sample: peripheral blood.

CDR3 bases: TGTGCCAGCAGCTTGGACAGAGCTAACTATGGCTACACCTTC. It codes for CASSLDRANYGYTF. The rearrangement links TRBV6-5 to TRBJ1-2; a weak D match, TRBD1 (6 bases). The CDR3 has 14 residues. Trimming pared 6 bases from V and 0 bases from J, leaving 11 bases between. Germline V gene data show CDR1 as MNHEY and CDR2 as SVGAGI.